This T cell receptor (beta chain) was retrieved from a study of blood T cells in healthy people across ages. PCR was performed a second time for about 7 to 12 cycles using a sample-barcoded 5' primer and a J-beta primer mix. TCRdb reprocessed the 5' RACE reads with MiXCR, giving one entry per CDR3 protein. The table shows roughly 730,000 distinct CDR3 sequences, with approximately 60% occurring only once. CDR3 length: 13 amino acids. Germline V lookup: CDR1 ENHRY, CDR2 SYGVKD. The V end was cut by 8 bases, the J end by 0 bases, with 7 bases between. The TCR originated in a man between 35 and 55 years old in good health. The sequenced material came from blood. The V gene is TRBV10-3, the J gene TRBJ2-2, with D unresolved. The CDR3 spells CAILPTNTGELFF. The CDR3 DNA reads TGTGCCATCCTTCCCACGAACACCGGGGAGCTGTTTTTT.